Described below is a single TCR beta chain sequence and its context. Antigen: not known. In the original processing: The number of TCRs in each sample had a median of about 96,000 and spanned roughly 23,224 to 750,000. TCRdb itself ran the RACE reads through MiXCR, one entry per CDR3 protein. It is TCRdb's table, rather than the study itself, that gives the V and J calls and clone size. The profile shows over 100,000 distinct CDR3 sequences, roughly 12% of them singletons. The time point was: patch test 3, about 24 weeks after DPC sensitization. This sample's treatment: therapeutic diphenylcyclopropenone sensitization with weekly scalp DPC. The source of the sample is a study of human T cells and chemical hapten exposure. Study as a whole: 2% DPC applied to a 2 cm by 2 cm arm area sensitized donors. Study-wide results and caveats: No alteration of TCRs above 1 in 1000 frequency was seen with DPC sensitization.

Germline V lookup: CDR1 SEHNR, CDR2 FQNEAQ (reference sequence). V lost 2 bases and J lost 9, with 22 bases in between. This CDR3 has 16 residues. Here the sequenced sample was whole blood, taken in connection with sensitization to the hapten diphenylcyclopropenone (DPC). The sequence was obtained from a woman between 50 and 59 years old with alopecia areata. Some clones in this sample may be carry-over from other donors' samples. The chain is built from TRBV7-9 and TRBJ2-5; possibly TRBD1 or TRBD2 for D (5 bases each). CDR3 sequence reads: CASSLTPGTPRVAQYF. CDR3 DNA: TGTGCCAGCAGCTTAACTCCCGGGACCCCGAGGGTAGCCCAGTACTTC.